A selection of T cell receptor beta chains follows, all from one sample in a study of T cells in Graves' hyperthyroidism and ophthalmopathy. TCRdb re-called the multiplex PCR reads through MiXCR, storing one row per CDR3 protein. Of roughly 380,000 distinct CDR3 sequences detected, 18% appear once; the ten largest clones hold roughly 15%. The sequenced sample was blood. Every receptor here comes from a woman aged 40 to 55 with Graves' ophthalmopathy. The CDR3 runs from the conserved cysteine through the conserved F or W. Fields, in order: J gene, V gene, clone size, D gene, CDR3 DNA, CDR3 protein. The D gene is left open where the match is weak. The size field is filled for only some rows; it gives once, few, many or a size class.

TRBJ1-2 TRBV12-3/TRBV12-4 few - TGTGCCAGCAGTTCGGGGGGACACGGAGGGTATGGCTACACCTTC CASSSGGHGGYGYTF
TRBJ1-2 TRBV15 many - TGTGCCACCAGCAGAGGAACAGGGTATGGGGGCTACACCTTC CATSRGTGYGGYTF
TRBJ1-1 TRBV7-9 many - TGTGCCAGCAGCTTAGGAGGGCGGAGGTCCTACGCTTTCTTT CASSLGGRRSYAFF
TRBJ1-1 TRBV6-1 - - TGTGCCAGCAGTGAATGGCCGACGATGAACACTGAAGCTTTCTTT CASSEWPTMNTEAFF
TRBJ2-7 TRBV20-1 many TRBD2 TGCAGTGCCCCTCCTGGACTAGCGGGAAGCGAGCAGTACTTC CSAPPGLAGSEQYF
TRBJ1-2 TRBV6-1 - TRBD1 TGTGCCAGCAGTGAATATCCAGGGGGCGCGTTTGACTATGGCTACACCTTC CASSEYPGGAFDYGYTF
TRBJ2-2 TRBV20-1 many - TGCAGTGCTAGGAGAGAGGGCCACACCGGGGAGCTGTTTTTT CSARREGHTGELFF
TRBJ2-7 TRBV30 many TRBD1 TGTGCCTGGAGTGTACCCGGGACAGGGGTTTCCTACGAGCAGTACTTC CAWSVPGTGVSYEQYF
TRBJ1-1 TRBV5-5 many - TGTGCCAGCAGCTTGGCTGCGACAGACTCTATTTTGGCTTTCTTT CASSLAATDSILAFF
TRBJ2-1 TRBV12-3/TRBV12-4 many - TGTGCCAGCAGTTCAGGGTATGAGCAGTTCTTC CASSSGYEQFF
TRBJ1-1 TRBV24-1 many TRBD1 TGTGCCACCAGTGAAACAGGGGGAGGCACTGAAGCTTTCTTT CATSETGGGTEAFF
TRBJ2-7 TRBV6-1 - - TGTGCCAGCAGTGAAATCGGGGGATACGAGCAGTACTTC CASSEIGGYEQYF
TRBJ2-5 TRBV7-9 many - TGTGCCAGCAGCTTAGTGCGTGGAGAGACCCAGTACTTC CASSLVRGETQYF
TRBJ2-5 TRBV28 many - TGTGCCAGCAGTTTATTGGGGGCGGCCAGCGGGACCCAGTACTTC CASSLLGAASGTQYF
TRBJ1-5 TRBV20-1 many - TGCAGTGCTAGGGCAGGGATGGGCAATCAGCCCCAGCATTTT CSARAGMGNQPQHF
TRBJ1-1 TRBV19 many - TGTGCCAGTAGTATAGGCCCTGAAGCTTTCTTT CASSIGPEAFF
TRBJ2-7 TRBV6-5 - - TGTGCCAGCAGTTACTCGAACACCGCTACCTACGAGCAGTACTTC CASSYSNTATYEQYF
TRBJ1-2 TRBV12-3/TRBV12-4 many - TGTGCCAGCAGTTTAAAAGTTCGGGGGCGCGGGGCTAGCACCTTC CASSLKVRGRGASTF
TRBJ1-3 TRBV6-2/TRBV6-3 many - TGTGCCAGCTTGGGACGTCGGCCTTACACCATATATTTT CASLGRRPYTIYF